These 16 T cell receptor beta chains were all obtained from the same sample, sequenced in a study of cytomegalovirus exposure and HLA in healthy donors. In the PCR, 60 Vbeta and 13 Jbeta primers were used. Clones were read by immunoSEQ multiplex PCR, and TCRdb kept only the in-frame ones, dropping some. The profile shows about 140,000 clones, 76% of them singletons. What was sequenced was PBMCs. These receptors were obtained from a male donor in good health and CMV-seronegative.

The chain links TRBV10-3 to TRBJ2-2; 12 bases agree with TRBD1. Trimming cost V 10 bases and J 5 bases; bases outside gene matches: 5. Germline loops: CDR1 ENHRY, CDR2 SYGVKD. This CDR3 is 14 amino acids long. CDR3 sequence (DNA): TGTGCCACTTCGGGACAGGGGGCGACCGGGGAGCTGTTTTTT. Its translation: CATSGQGATGELFF.

The gene calls are TRBV7-3 and TRBJ1-1; 7 bases line up with TRBD1. The germline V gene has CDR1 SGHTA and CDR2 FQGTGA. This CDR3 comprises 13 residues. The ends lost 6 bases at V and 5 bases at J; junction bases unmatched: 6. CDR3: CASRQTGATEAFF. CDR3 nucleotides: TGTGCCAGCAGGCAAACAGGGGCTACTGAAGCTTTCTTT.

The chain is built from TRBV28 and TRBJ1-6; D is perhaps TRBD1 (6 bases). Per the germline V gene, CDR1 is MDHEN and CDR2 is SYDVKM. The CDR3 is 14 amino acids. The V gene lost 7 bases and the J gene lost 9 bases, with 16 bases spanning the gap. The CDR3 here is CASKAQQGGSPLHF. The DNA of the CDR3 is TGTGCCAGCAAGGCCCAACAGGGTGGTTCACCCCTCCACTTT.

The chain joins TRBV10-3 to TRBJ2-3; 8 bases agree with TRBD1. The junction had 5 bases not matched to a gene; V was cut back by 0 bases and J by 3 bases. From germline, CDR1 is ENHRY and CDR2 SYGVKD. The CDR3 length is 16 residues. This chain's CDR3 is CAISESPGGSTDTQYF. DNA for the CDR3: TGTGCCATCAGTGAGTCGCCAGGGGGCTCGACAGATACGCAGTATTTT.

The chain has TRBV14 and TRBJ2-5; 9 bases line up with TRBD1. The V gene's germline CDR1 is SGHDN and CDR2 FVKESK. This CDR3 contains 15 residues. Trimming removed 4 bases from V and 2 bases from J; junction bases left unmatched: 5. Here the CDR3 reads CASSRGTGRQETQYF. For the CDR3, the DNA is TGTGCCAGCAGCCGGGGGACAGGGCGGCAAGAGACCCAGTACTTC.

The V call is TRBV18, the J call TRBJ2-7, with 10 bases identical to TRBD1. The trim removed 5 bases at V and 2 bases at J, leaving 12 bases unmatched. The CDR3 has 17 residues. Germline assignment: CDR1 KGHSH and CDR2 LQKENI. The chain's CDR3 is CASSAMPFGTGAYEQYF. The CDR3 bases are TGTGCCAGCTCAGCCATGCCCTTCGGGACAGGGGCCTACGAGCAGTACTTC.

The chain recombines TRBV29-1 with TRBJ2-2; 15 nucleotides match TRBD2. Germline CDR1 is SQVTM and CDR2 is ANQGSEA. The junction had 4 bases not matched to a gene; V was cut back by 5 bases and J by 0 bases. The length of the CDR3 is 17 residues. The CDR3 reads CSVLWTSGRANTGELFF. In nucleotides, the CDR3 is TGCAGCGTTCTTTGGACTAGCGGGAGGGCGAACACCGGGGAGCTGTTTTTT.

The V gene is TRBV7-9, the J gene TRBJ2-7, with unresolved D. This CDR3 contains 15 residues. V shed 1 base and J shed 2 bases, with 12 bases lying between them. Germline-derived CDR1 and CDR2 are SEHNR and FQNEAQ (reference sequence). CDR3 amino acids: CASSLDSDTTYEQYF. CDR3 nucleotides: TGTGCCAGCAGCTTAGATTCAGACACAACCTACGAGCAGTACTTC.

This clone was seen a few times. This sequence joins TRBV5-6 and TRBJ2-3; TRBD1 is a possible D gene (5 bases). The CDR3 is made up of 15 amino acids. Germline V lookup: CDR1 SGHDT, CDR2 YYEEEE. Trimming removed 4 bases at V and 1 base at J, with 13 bases between. The CDR3 sequence: CASSQIDRGTDTQYF. For the CDR3, the DNA is TGTGCCAGCAGCCAAATCGACAGAGGCACAGATACGCAGTATTTT.

The rearrangement links TRBV6-6 to TRBJ2-3; 7 bases are a match to TRBD1. CDR1 and CDR2 from the germline V gene are MNHNY and SVGAGI (reference sequence). The CDR3 extends over 12 amino acids. V lost 5 bases, J lost 8 bases, and 4 bases stayed unmatched. The DNA for the CDR3 is TGTGCCAGCAGTCCCCGGGACAGTACGCAGTATTTT. Residues: CASSPRDSTQYF.

V gene TRBV18 combines with J gene TRBJ1-4; maybe TRBD1 (6 bases). This CDR3 comprises 14 residues. Looked up from germline, CDR1 is KGHSH and CDR2 is LQKENI. Trimming pared 3 bases from V and 8 bases from J, leaving 13 bases between. CDR3 nucleotide sequence: TGTGCCAGCTCACCGGGCAGGGGAAGCGAAAAACTGTTTTTT. Protein product: CASSPGRGSEKLFF.

The rearrangement joins TRBV10-2 to TRBJ1-2, with TRBD1 identical over 7 bases. Germline V lookup: CDR1 WSHSY, CDR2 SAAADI. This CDR3 region has 13 residues. With V trimmed by 6 bases and J by 3 bases, 4 bases remained unmatched. The CDR3 DNA reads TGCGCCAGCAGATCGACAGGGTACTATGGCTACACCTTC. It specifies CASRSTGYYGYTF.

This clone was picked up a small number of times. The chain joins TRBV7-9 to TRBJ1-3, with a possible D match to TRBD1 (6 bases). This CDR3 comprises 16 residues. V shed 3 bases and J shed 0 bases, with 12 bases lying between them. The germline V gene has CDR1 SEHNR and CDR2 FQNEAQ (reference sequence). CDR3 residues: CASSLRQESSGNTIYF. In DNA, the CDR3 is TGTGCCAGCAGCTTGAGACAGGAGAGCTCTGGAAACACCATATATTTT.

This chain joins TRBV6-1 and TRBJ1-5, with D maybe TRBD1 (5 bases). The CDR3 is 14 residues long. Germline CDR1 and CDR2: MNHNS and SASEGT. Trimming removed 8 bases at V and 3 bases at J, with 14 bases between. The CDR3 sequence: CASAPTDNNQPQHF. The DNA for the CDR3 is TGTGCCAGCGCTCCGACAGATAACAATCAGCCCCAGCATTTT.

This clone was seen only a few times. V gene TRBV28 combines with J gene TRBJ2-7, with 9 bases fitting TRBD1. The CDR3 has 14 residues. Germline V gene data show CDR1 as MDHEN and CDR2 as SYDVKM. The trim removed 11 bases at V and 3 bases at J, leaving 11 bases unmatched. The CDR3 DNA reads as TGTGCCGGCGCCTCCGGGACAGGGAGCTACGAGCAGTACTTC. Translated: CAGASGTGSYEQYF.

The rearrangement joins TRBV6-4 to TRBJ2-1; 8 positions match TRBD1. V was pared by 6 bases and J by 1 base, with 8 bases of the junction left unmatched. This CDR3 spans 16 amino acids. Per germline, CDR1 MRHNA and CDR2 SNTAGT. CDR3: CASSATGAGSYNEQFF. In nucleotides, the CDR3 is TGTGCCAGCAGCGCGACAGGGGCGGGATCCTACAATGAGCAGTTCTTC.